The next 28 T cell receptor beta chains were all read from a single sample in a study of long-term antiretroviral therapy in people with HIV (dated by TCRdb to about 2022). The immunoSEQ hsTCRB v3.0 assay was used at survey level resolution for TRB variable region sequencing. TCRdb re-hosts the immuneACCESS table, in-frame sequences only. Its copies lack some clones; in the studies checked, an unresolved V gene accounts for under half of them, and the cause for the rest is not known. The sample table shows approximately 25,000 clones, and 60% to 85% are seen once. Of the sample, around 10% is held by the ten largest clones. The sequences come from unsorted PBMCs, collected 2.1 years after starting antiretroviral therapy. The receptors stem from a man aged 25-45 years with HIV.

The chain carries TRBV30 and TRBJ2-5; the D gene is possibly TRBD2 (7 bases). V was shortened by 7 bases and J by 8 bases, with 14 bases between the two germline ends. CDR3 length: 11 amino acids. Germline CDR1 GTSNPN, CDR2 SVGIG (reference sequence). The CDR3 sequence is CAYREGITQYF. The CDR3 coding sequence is TGTGCCTACAGGGAGGGTATAACCCAGTACTTC.

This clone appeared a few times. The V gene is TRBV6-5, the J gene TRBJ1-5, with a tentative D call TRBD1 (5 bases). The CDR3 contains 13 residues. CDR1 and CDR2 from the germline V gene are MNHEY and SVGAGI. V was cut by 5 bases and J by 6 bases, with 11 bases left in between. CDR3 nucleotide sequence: TGTGCCAGCAGTAACCCGGGGGGTCAGCCCCAGCATTTT. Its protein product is CASSNPGGQPQHF.

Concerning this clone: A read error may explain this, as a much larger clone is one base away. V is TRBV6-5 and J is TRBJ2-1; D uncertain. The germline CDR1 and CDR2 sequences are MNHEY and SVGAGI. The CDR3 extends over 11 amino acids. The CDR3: CAISVGNEQFF. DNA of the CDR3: TGTGCCATCAGTGTGGGGAATGAGCAGTTCTTC.

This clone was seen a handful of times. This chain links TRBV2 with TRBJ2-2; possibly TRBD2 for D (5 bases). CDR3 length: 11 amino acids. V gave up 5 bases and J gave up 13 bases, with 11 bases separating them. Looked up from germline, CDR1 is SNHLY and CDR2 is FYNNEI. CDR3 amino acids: CASSSARGLFF. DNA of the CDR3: TGTGCCAGCAGTTCCGCCCGGGGGCTGTTTTTT.

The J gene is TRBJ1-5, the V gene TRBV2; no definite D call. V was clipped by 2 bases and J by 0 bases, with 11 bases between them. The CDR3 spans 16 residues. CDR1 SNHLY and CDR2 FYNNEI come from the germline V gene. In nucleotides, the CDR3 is TGTGCCAGCAGTGAAAATACAGTTTTTAGCAATCAGCCCCAGCATTTT. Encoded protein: CASSENTVFSNQPQHF.

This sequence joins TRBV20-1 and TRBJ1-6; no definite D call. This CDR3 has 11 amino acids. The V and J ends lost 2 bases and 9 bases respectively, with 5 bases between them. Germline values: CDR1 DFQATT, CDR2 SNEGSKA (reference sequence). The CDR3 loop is CSARYGSPLHF. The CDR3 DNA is TGCAGTGCTAGATATGGTTCACCCCTCCACTTT.

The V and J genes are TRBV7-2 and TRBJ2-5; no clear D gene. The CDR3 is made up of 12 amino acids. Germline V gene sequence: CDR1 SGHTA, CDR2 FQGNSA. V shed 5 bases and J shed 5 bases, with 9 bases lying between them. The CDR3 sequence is CASSLRPETQYF. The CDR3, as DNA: TGTGCCAGCAGCCTAAGACCTGAGACCCAGTACTTC.

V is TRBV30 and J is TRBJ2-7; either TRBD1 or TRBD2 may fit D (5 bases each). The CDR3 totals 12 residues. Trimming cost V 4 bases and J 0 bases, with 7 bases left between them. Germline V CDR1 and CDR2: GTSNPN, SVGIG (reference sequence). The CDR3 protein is CAWKGSSYEQYF. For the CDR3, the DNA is TGTGCCTGGAAGGGGAGCTCCTACGAGCAGTACTTC.

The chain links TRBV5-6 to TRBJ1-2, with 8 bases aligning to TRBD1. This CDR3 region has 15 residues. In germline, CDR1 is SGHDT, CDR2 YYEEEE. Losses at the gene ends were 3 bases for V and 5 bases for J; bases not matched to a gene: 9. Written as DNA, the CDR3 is TGTGCCAGCAGCTGGACCGGGACAGGATATTATGGCTACACCTTC. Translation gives CASSWTGTGYYGYTF. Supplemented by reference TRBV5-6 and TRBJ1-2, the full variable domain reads DAGVTQSPTHLIKTRGQQVTLRCSPKSGHDTVSWYQQALGQGPQFIFQYYEEEERQRGNFPDRFSGHQFPNYSSELNVNALLLGDSALYLCASSWTGTGYYGYTFGSGTRLTVV.

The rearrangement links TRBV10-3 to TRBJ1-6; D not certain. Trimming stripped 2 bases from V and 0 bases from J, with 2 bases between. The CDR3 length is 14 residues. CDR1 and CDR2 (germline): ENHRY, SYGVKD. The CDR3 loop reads CAISEDSYNSPLHF. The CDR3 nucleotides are TGTGCCATCAGTGAGGACTCCTATAATTCACCCCTCCACTTT.

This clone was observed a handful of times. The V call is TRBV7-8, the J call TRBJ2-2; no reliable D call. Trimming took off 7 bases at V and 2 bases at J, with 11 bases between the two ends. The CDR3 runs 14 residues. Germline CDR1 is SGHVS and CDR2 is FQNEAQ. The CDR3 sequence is CASTPAPNTGELFF. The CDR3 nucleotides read TGTGCCAGCACCCCCGCCCCTAACACCGGGGAGCTGTTTTTT.

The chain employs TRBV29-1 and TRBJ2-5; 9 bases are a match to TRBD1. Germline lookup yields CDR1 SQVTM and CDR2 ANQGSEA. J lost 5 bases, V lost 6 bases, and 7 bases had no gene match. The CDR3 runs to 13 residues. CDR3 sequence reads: CSVAGTGRETQYF. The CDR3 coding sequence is TGCAGCGTGGCCGGGACAGGGAGGGAGACCCAGTACTTC.

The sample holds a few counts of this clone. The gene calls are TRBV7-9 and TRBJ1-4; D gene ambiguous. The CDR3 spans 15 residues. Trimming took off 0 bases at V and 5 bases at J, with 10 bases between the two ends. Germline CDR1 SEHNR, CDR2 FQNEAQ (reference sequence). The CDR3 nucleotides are TGTGCCAGCAGCTTAGCTCTTAGCGGAAATGAAAAACTGTTTTTT. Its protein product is CASSLALSGNEKLFF.

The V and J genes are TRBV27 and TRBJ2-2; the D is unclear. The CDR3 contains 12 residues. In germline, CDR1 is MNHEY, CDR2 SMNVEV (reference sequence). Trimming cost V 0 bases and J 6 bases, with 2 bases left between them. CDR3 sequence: CASSLSPGELFF. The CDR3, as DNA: TGTGCCAGCAGTTTATCTCCCGGGGAGCTGTTTTTT.

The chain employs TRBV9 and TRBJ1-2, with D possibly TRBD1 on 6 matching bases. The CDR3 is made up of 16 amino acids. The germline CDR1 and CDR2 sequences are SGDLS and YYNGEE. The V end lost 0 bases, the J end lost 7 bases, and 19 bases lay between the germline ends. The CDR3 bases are TGTGCCAGCAGCGTAGCGGCGCAGGGGACCCCGGGTGGCTACACCTTC. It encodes CASSVAAQGTPGGYTF.

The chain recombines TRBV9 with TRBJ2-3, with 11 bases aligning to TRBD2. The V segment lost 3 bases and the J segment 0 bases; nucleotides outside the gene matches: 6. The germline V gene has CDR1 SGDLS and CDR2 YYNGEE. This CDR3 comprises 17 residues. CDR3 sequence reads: CASSAPRTSGSTDTQYF. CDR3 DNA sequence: TGTGCCAGCAGCGCCCCACGGACTAGCGGGAGCACAGATACGCAGTATTTT.

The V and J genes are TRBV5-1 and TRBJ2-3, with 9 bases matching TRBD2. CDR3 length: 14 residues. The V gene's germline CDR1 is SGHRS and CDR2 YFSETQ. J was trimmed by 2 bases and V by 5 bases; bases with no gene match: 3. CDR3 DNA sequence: TGCGCCAGCAGACTAGCGGGTGACACAGATACGCAGTATTTT. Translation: CASRLAGDTDTQYF.

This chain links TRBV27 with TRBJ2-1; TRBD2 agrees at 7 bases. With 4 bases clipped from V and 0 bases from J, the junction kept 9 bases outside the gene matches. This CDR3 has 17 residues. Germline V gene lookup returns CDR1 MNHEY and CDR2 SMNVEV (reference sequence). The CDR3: CASSSRWGGSSYNEQFF. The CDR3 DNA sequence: TGTGCCAGCAGTTCCCGTTGGGGAGGGAGCTCCTACAATGAGCAGTTCTTC.

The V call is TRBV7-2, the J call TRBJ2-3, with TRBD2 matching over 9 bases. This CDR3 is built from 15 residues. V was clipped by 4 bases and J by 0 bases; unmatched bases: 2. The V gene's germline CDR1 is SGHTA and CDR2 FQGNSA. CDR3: CASSYTSGSTDTQYF. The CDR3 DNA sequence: TGTGCCAGCAGCTACACTAGCGGGAGCACAGATACGCAGTATTTT. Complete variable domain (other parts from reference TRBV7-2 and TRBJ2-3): GAGVSQSPSNKVTEKGKDVELRCDPISGHTALYWYRQSLGQGLEFLIYFQGNSAPDKSGLPSDRFSAERTGGSVSTLTIQRTQQEDSAVYLCASSYTSGSTDTQYFGPGTRLTVL.

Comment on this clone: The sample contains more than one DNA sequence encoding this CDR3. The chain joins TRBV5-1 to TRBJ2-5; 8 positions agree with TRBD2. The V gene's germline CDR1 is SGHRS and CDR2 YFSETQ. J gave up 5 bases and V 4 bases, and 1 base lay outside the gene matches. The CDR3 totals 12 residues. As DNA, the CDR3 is TGCGCCAGCAGCCCGGGGGGGGAGACCCAGTACTTC. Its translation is CASSPGGETQYF.

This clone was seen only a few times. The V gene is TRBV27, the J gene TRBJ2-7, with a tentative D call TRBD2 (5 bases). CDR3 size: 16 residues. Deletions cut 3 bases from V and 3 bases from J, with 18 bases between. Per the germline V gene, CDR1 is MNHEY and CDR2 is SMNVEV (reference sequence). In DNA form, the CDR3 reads TGTGCCAGCAGTTTTGCCACCGGGGAGAATCACTACGAGCAGTACTTC. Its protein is CASSFATGENHYEQYF.

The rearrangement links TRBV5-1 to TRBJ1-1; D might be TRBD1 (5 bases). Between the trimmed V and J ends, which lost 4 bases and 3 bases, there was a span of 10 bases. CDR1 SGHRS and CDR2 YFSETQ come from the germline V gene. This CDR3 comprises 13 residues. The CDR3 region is CASSQSTDTEAFF. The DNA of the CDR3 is TGCGCCAGCAGCCAGTCGACAGACACTGAAGCTTTCTTT.

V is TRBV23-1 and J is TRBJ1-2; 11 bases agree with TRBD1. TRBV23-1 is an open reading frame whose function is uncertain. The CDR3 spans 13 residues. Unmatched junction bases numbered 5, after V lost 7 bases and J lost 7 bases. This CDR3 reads CASIRTGGSGYTF. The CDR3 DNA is TGCGCCAGCATTCGGACAGGGGGCTCTGGCTACACCTTC.

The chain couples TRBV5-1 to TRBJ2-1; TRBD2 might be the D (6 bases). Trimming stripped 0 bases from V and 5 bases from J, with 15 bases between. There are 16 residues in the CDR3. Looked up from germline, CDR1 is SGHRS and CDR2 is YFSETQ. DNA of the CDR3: TGCGCCAGCAGCTTGGGACTGGGGGGTGCCCACAATGAGCAGTTCTTC. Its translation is CASSLGLGGAHNEQFF.

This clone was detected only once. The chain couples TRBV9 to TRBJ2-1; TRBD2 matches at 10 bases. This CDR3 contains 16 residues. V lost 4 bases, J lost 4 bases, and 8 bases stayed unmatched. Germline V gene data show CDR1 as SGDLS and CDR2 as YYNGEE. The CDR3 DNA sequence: TGTGCCAGCAGCCCAGAGGGTAGCGGGGGGTACAATGAGCAGTTCTTC. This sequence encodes CASSPEGSGGYNEQFF. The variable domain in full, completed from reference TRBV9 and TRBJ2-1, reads DSGVTQTPKHLITATGQRVTLRCSPRSGDLSVYWYQQSLDQGLQFLIQYYNGEERAKGNILERFSAQQFPDLHSELNLSSLELGDSALYFCASSPEGSGGYNEQFFGPGTRLTVL.

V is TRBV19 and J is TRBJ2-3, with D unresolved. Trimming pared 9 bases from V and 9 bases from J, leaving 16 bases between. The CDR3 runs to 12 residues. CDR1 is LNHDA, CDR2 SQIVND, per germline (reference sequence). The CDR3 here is CASDDAGPTQYF. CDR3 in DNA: TGTGCCAGCGATGACGCCGGACCAACGCAGTATTTT. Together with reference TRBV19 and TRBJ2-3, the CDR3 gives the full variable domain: DGGITQSPKYLFRKEGQNVTLSCEQNLNHDAMYWYRQDPGQGLRLIYYSQIVNDFQKGDIAEGYSVSREKKESFPLTVTSAQKNPTAFYLCASDDAGPTQYFGPGTRLTVL.

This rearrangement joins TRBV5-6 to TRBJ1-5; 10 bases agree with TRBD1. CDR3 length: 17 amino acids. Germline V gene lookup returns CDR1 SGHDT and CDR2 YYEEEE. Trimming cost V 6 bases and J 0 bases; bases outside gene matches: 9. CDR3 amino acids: CASTLWGQGPSNQPQHF. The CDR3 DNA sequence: TGTGCCAGCACCTTATGGGGACAGGGGCCTAGCAATCAGCCCCAGCATTTT. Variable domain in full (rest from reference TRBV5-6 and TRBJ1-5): DAGVTQSPTHLIKTRGQQVTLRCSPKSGHDTVSWYQQALGQGPQFIFQYYEEEERQRGNFPDRFSGHQFPNYSSELNVNALLLGDSALYLCASTLWGQGPSNQPQHFGDGTRLSIL.

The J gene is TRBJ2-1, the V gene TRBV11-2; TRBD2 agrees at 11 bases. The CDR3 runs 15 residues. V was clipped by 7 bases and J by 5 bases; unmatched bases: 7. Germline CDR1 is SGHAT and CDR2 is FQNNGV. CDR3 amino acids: CASNFASGRHNEQFF. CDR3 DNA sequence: TGTGCCAGCAACTTCGCTAGCGGGAGGCACAATGAGCAGTTCTTC. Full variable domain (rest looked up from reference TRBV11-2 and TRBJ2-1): EAGVAQSPRYKIIEKRQSVAFWCNPISGHATLYWYQQILGQGPKLLIQFQNNGVVDDSQLPKDRFSAERLKGVDSTLKIQPAKLEDSAVYLCASNFASGRHNEQFFGPGTRLTVL.